The entry below describes one T cell receptor beta chain. What it recognizes is unknown. This specimen belongs to a study of cytomegalovirus exposure and HLA in healthy donors. Study at large: Of some 400 genotyped donors, about 81% clustered with self-reported Caucasian donors.

This PCR relied on a set of 60 Vbeta primers and 13 Jbeta primers. Clones were sequenced by immunoSEQ multiplex PCR, and TCRdb holds only the in-frame ones, with some missing. Of 65,000 or so clones in the sample, around three quarters are singletons; the top ten hold about 3.3%. Donors consisted of healthy bone marrow donors. Trimming took 3 bases from V and 7 from J, leaving 16 bases between them. Germline CDR1 reads LNHDA; CDR2 reads SQIVND (reference sequence). The CDR3 length is 15 residues. Findings of the study overall: TRBV6-2, TRBV6-3 and other indistinguishable V segments were excluded. TCR association rates varied by HLA locus in a later analysis, with DRB1 highest and HLA-C lowest.

The TCR comes from a woman aged 40 to 55 in good health and CMV-seropositive. Sequenced sample: PBMCs. The chain uses TRBV19 and TRBJ1-5, with no clear D. CDR3 protein: CASSIMGRVDQPQHF. The CDR3 nucleotides are TGTGCCAGTAGTATTATGGGGAGGGTGGACCAGCCCCAGCATTTT. The full variable domain, in which reference TRBV19 and TRBJ1-5 provide the parts outside the CDR3, is DGGITQSPKYLFRKEGQNVTLSCEQNLNHDAMYWYRQDPGQGLRLIYYSQIVNDFQKGDIAEGYSVSREKKESFPLTVTSAQKNPTAFYLCASSIMGRVDQPQHFGDGTRLSIL.